The present entry profiles one T cell receptor beta chain with its context. Its antigen is as yet unknown. Only in-frame clones appear in the TCRdb table, and some are missing; sequencing was by immunoSEQ multiplex PCR. This table has 100,000 to 120,000 clones, approximately 85% appearing once. These data originate in a study of cytomegalovirus exposure and HLA in healthy donors. Turning to the study itself: Per a later analysis, the 666 first-cohort and 120 or so validation repertoires shared one platform.

Findings and caveats of the study: The study put 150 to 200 TCR beta chains on its list as cytomegalovirus-associated.

Germline V gives CDR1 GTSNPN, CDR2 SVGIG (reference sequence). V shed 4 bases and J 3 bases; nucleotides not matched to a gene: 2. The CDR3 has 13 residues. Sequences were obtained from PBMCs. The receptor was derived from a woman under 30 in good health and CMV-seronegative. The V gene is TRBV30, the J gene TRBJ2-2; 7 bases match TRBD2. DNA of the CDR3: TGTGCCTGGACAGGGAGGGACACCGGGGAGCTGTTTTTT. Residues: CAWTGRDTGELFF.